This paragraph covers one T cell receptor beta chain sequence. The sample belongs to a study of blood T cell repertoires in COVID-19. Study overall: Sites in the United States, Italy and Spain provided acute and convalescent COVID-19 samples. PBMCs, B-cell-depleted T cells, or T cells provided the cDNA or gDNA that made up the material.

Authors' analysis steps: Counts of nucleated cells, estimated from reference gene primer amplification, were obtained. Some clones are missing from TCRdb's copy, which holds only in-frame ones; the method was immunoSEQ multiplex PCR. D and trimming come from the DNA, and the V and J calls and clone size come from that table. The sample records 170,000 or so clones, around 90% being singletons. Patients from Seattle were sampled longitudinally, starting during active infection. The germline gives CDR1 KGHSH, CDR2 LQKENI. This CDR3 region has 15 residues. The V gene end was trimmed by 3 bases and the J gene end by 3 bases; junction bases not matched to a gene: 8.

J is TRBJ2-7 and V is TRBV18, with 7 bases aligning to TRBD1. The receptor comes from a man aged 55-75 years with COVID-19, enrolled during active disease. Material: peripheral blood. The DNA for the CDR3 is TGTGCCAGCTCACCCCGACAGGGTAGCGTCTACGAGCAGTACTTC. Its protein is CASSPRQGSVYEQYF.